The 2 T cell receptor beta chains below come from one sample, sequenced in a study of blood T cell repertoires in COVID-19. Sequenced by immunoSEQ multiplex PCR; TCRdb stores in-frame clones only, minus some. The sample lists more than 120,000 clones; approximately 86% were seen once. Sequences were obtained from peripheral blood. Receptors were obtained from a woman between 45 and 65 years old with acute or convalescent COVID-19.

This sequence joins TRBV5-6 and TRBJ2-1, with 8 bases that match TRBD2. J lost 2 bases, V lost 4 bases, and 8 bases had no gene match. CDR1 SGHDT and CDR2 YYEEEE come from the germline V gene. The CDR3 spans 16 residues. The CDR3 sequence is CASSHRAREAYNEQFF. The CDR3 DNA is TGTGCCAGCAGCCATCGCGCGCGGGAGGCCTACAATGAGCAGTTCTTC.

The genes are TRBV28 and TRBJ1-2, with a possible D match to TRBD1 (5 bases). V shed 6 bases and J shed 5 bases, with 16 bases lying between them. The CDR3 loop spans 14 amino acids. In germline, CDR1 is MDHEN, CDR2 SYDVKM. The CDR3 nucleotides read TGTGCCAGCAGGCGACCGACAGATAATTATGGCTACACCTTC. Protein product: CASRRPTDNYGYTF.